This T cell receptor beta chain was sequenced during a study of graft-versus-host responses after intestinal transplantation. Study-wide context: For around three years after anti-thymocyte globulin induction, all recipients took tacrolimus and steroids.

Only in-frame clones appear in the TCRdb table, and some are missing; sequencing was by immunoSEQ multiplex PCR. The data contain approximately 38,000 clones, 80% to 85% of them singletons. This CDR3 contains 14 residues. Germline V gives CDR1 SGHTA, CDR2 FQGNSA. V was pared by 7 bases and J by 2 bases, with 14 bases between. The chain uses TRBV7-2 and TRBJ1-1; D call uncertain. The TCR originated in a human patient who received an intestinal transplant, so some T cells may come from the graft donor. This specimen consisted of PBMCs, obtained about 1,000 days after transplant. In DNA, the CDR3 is TGTGCCAGCAAACTCGGGAGCAGCAACACTGAAGCTTTCTTT. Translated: CASKLGSSNTEAFF. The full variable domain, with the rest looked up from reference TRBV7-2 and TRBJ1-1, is GAGVSQSPSNKVTEKGKDVELRCDPISGHTALYWYRQSLGQGLEFLIYFQGNSAPDKSGLPSDRFSAERTGGSVSTLTIQRTQQEDSAVYLCASKLGSSNTEAFFGQGTRLTVV.